A selection of T cell receptor beta chains follows, all from one sample in a study of OX40 agonist ivuxolimab in advanced cancers. The repertoire was sequenced with immunoSEQ multiplex PCR; TCRdb's copy has only in-frame clones and lacks some. The sample has 25,000 to 40,000 clones, around 87% seen once. This specimen consisted of CD4+ or CD8+ T cells sorted from blood, obtained in a trial of the OX40 agonist ivuxolimab. These receptors were collected from an adult with an advanced solid tumor such as melanoma, head and neck, liver or kidney cancer. The CDR3 runs from the conserved cysteine through the conserved F or W. The order of the fields is CDR3 length, D gene, clone size, J gene, V gene, CDR3 DNA, CDR3 protein. The D gene is left open where the match is weak. Size is stated for part of the rows, as once, few or many counts, or as a class when the clone is expanded.

len: 15; d_gene: .; abundance: .; j_gene: TRBJ2-5; v_gene: TRBV27; CDR3nt: TGTGCCAGCAGAACGGGACCCACGCCCCAAGAGACCCAGTACTTC; CDR3aa: CASRTGPTPQETQYF
len: 21; d_gene: TRBD2; abundance: .; j_gene: TRBJ2-5; v_gene: TRBV6-4; CDR3nt: TGTGCCAGCAGTGACTCGATTCGGCTAGCGGGAGGGCCCTTGCCTTCAGAGACCCAGTACTTC; CDR3aa: CASSDSIRLAGGPLPSETQYF
len: 14; d_gene: TRBD1; abundance: .; j_gene: TRBJ1-2; v_gene: TRBV6-1; CDR3nt: TGTGCCAGCAGTGAAAAGACAGGGTGGACTGGCTACACCTTC; CDR3aa: CASSEKTGWTGYTF
len: 12; d_gene: .; abundance: few; j_gene: TRBJ2-6; v_gene: TRBV6-5; CDR3nt: TGTGCCAGCAGTTCCTGGGCCAGCGTCCTGACTTTC; CDR3aa: CASSSWASVLTF
len: 18; d_gene: .; abundance: once; j_gene: TRBJ2-3; v_gene: TRBV4-2; CDR3nt: TGTGCCAGCAGCCAAGATCCGACTAACCCGTGGATAACAGATACGCAGTATTTT; CDR3aa: CASSQDPTNPWITDTQYF
len: 14; d_gene: TRBD1; abundance: few; j_gene: TRBJ1-1; v_gene: TRBV18; CDR3nt: TGTGCCAGCTCACTGGACAGGGAGGACACTGAAGCTTTCTTT; CDR3aa: CASSLDREDTEAFF
len: 15; d_gene: TRBD1; abundance: .; j_gene: TRBJ2-5; v_gene: TRBV11-2; CDR3nt: TGTGCCAGCAGCGGGGGACAGGGGCCACAAGAGACCCAGTACTTC; CDR3aa: CASSGGQGPQETQYF
len: 13; d_gene: .; abundance: .; j_gene: TRBJ2-7; v_gene: TRBV18; CDR3nt: TGTGCCAGCTCACCACCAGGCCTGGACGAGCAGTACTTC; CDR3aa: CASSPPGLDEQYF
len: 16; d_gene: TRBD2; abundance: .; j_gene: TRBJ2-3; v_gene: TRBV2; CDR3nt: TGTGCCAGCACCGAGGGGGCTAGCGGGGAGCCAGATACGCAGTATTTT; CDR3aa: CASTEGASGEPDTQYF
len: 15; d_gene: .; abundance: .; j_gene: TRBJ2-3; v_gene: TRBV11-2; CDR3nt: TGTGCCAGCAGCCTTTCCGGGACTTATACAGATACGCAGTATTTT; CDR3aa: CASSLSGTYTDTQYF
len: 13; d_gene: .; abundance: .; j_gene: TRBJ2-5; v_gene: TRBV5-5; CDR3nt: TGTGCCAGCAGCTGGGGCAGTCAAGAGACCCAGTACTTC; CDR3aa: CASSWGSQETQYF